The clone carrying this T cell receptor beta chain was detected only a few times. This entry is derived from a study of tumor and adjacent non-tumor tissue in lung cancer. Three rounds of nested PCR, following a modified ARM-PCR protocol, produced the TCRbeta library. MiXCR, applied by TCRdb to the multiplex PCR reads, yields one record per CDR3 protein. The data contain about 200,000 distinct CDR3 sequences, 71% of them singletons. No cell sorting was done before RNA was extracted from the tissue. The sequence was obtained from a man aged 55 to 69 with non-small cell lung cancer. Sequencing was done on a sample of lung tumor tissue.

In DNA form, the CDR3 reads TGCGCCAGCAGCTTGGTAGGGAGAACCTACAATGAGCAGTTCTTC. Its protein is CASSLVGRTYNEQFF. The chain has TRBV5-1 and TRBJ2-1, with D possibly matching TRBD2 (5 bases). Germline CDR1 is SGHRS and CDR2 is YFSETQ. The CDR3 is 15 amino acids. Deletions cut 0 bases from V and 2 bases from J, with 9 bases between.